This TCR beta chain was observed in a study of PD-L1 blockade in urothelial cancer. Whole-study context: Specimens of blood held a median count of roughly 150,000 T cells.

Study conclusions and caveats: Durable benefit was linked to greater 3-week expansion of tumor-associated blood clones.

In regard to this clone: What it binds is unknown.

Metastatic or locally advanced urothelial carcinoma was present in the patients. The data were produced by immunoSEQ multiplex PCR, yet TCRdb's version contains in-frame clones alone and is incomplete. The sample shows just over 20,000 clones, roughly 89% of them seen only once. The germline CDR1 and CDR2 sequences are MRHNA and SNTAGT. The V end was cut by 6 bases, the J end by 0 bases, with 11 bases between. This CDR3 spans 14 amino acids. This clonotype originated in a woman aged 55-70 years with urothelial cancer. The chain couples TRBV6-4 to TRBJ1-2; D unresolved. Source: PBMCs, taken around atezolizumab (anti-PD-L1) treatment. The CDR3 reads CASSPTAANYGYTF. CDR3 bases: TGTGCCAGCAGCCCTACAGCGGCTAACTATGGCTACACCTTC.